The next 3 T cell receptor beta chains were all read from a single sample in a study of Graves' ophthalmopathy and Graves' hyperthyroidism. Amplifying from RNA transcripts, the study obtained TCR beta CDR3 regions. A first-round RT-PCR used HTBI primers, followed by a second-round multiplex PCR. TCRdb reprocessed the multiplex PCR reads with MiXCR, giving one entry per CDR3 protein. The sample consists of 600,000 to 950,000 distinct CDR3 sequences, roughly two fifths of them appearing once. Sequencing used peripheral blood. The receptors originated from an adult man with Graves' ophthalmopathy.

This clonotype has just a few counts. This chain connects TRBV20-1 to TRBJ2-3, with D perhaps matching TRBD2 (6 bases). This CDR3 contains 13 residues. Trimming shortened V by 5 bases and J by 3 bases, and 12 bases separated the two germline ends. The V gene's germline CDR1 is DFQATT and CDR2 SNEGSKA (reference sequence). Here the CDR3 reads CSAPRGRTDTQYF. The CDR3, as DNA: TGCAGTGCTCCGAGAGGGAGGACAGATACGCAGTATTTT.

The chain is built from TRBV14 and TRBJ1-1; D may be TRBD1 (5 bases). With 3 bases removed from V and 5 bases from J, the gap between germline ends came to 16 bases. The CDR3 length is 15 residues. Germline V lookup: CDR1 SGHDN, CDR2 FVKESK. CDR3 DNA sequence: TGTGCCAGCAGCCAGCCCGGGACCCGAAGTACTGAAGCTTTCTTT. This translates into CASSQPGTRSTEAFF.

To note about this clonotype: This sequence may be a read error, since a much larger clone differs from it by one base. The chain recombines TRBV10-1 with TRBJ2-2; TRBD1 matches at 9 bases. The CDR3 has 15 amino acids. The germline V gene encodes CDR1 WNHNN and CDR2 SYGVQD (reference sequence). The CDR3 bases are TGCGCCGGCAGCCCCGGGACAGGGTATACCGGGGAGCTGTTTTTT. Translation gives CAGSPGTGYTGELFF.